Following are 17 T cell receptor beta chains from one sample sequenced in a study of breast tumors, draining lymph nodes, adjacent tissues. The lymph nodes were axillary draining lymph nodes from breast cancer patients. TCRdb reprocessed the multiplex PCR reads with MiXCR, giving one entry per CDR3 protein. This table holds 100,000 to 150,000 distinct CDR3 sequences, less than 20% found once. The sequencing input was axillary lymph node tissue. These receptors all come from a female donor with breast cancer. Some clones in this sample may be carry-over from other donors' samples.

This clonotype has a count of ten or more. This chain links TRBV7-2 with TRBJ2-7, with unresolved D. The CDR3 loop spans 13 amino acids. Trimming removed 5 bases at V and 3 bases at J, with 11 bases between. CDR1 and CDR2 from the germline V gene are SGHTA and FQGNSA. CDR3 amino acids: CASSPSRNYEQYF. The CDR3 coding sequence is TGTGCCAGCAGCCCCTCTAGGAACTACGAGCAGTACTTC.

Worth noting for this clonotype: A much larger clone lies one base from this, so it may be a read error. This chain links TRBV14 with TRBJ2-3; TRBD1 is a possible D gene (5 bases). Per germline, CDR1 SGHDN and CDR2 FVKESK. This CDR3 contains 19 residues. V was trimmed by 0 bases and J by 6 bases, leaving 25 bases between them. The CDR3 loop reads CASSQEKGIGVIRKDTQYF. CDR3 DNA: TGTGCCAGCAGCCAAGAGAAAGGGATAGGGGTAATAAGGAAGGATACGCAGTATTTT.

Ten or more counts support this clonotype. The genes are TRBV7-2 and TRBJ2-2; D gene unclear. CDR1 and CDR2 from the germline V gene are SGHTA and FQGNSA. The CDR3 extends over 15 amino acids. Between the trimmed V and J ends, which lost 1 base and 5 bases, there was a span of 11 bases. The CDR3 reads CASSLVVVWTGELFF. The CDR3 nucleotides read TGTGCCAGCAGCTTAGTCGTGGTCTGGACCGGGGAGCTGTTTTTT.

The chain uses TRBV12-3 or TRBV12-4 and TRBJ1-2; tentative D call: TRBD1 (6 bases). V dropped 3 bases and J dropped 6 bases, with 17 bases sitting between them. The CDR3 has 15 residues. CDR3 sequence reads: CASSFGSTGGDGYTF. CDR3 DNA: TGTGCCAGCAGTTTCGGGTCGACAGGCGGCGATGGCTACACCTTC.

This clonotype was detected many times. This rearrangement joins TRBV19 to TRBJ2-1, with TRBD2 matching 7 bases. The V gene's germline CDR1 is LNHDA and CDR2 SQIVND (reference sequence). With 5 bases clipped from V and 4 bases from J, the junction kept 14 bases outside the gene matches. CDR3 length equals 17 residues. The chain's CDR3 is CASSPPGSGGSYNEQFF. The DNA for the CDR3 is TGTGCCAGTAGTCCCCCTGGGAGTGGCGGGAGTTACAATGAGCAGTTCTTC.

As concerns this clonotype: This may be a read error: a much more frequent sequence differs by one nucleotide. It is unclear where the CDR3 begins or ends on the DNA, so no DNA is shown, and the CDR3 is as TCRdb lists it. The chain joins TRBV7-9 to TRBJ1-5; TRBD1 reflects the table's D call only, with no check against the DNA. The CDR3 extends over 19 residues, inclusive of both ends. Per the germline V gene, CDR1 is SEHNR and CDR2 is FQNEAQ (reference sequence). The CDR3 loop is CASSFVGQGAPYSNQPQRF.

This clonotype was counted only a few times. The chain uses TRBV6-5 and TRBJ2-1; no clear D. Germline V CDR1 and CDR2: MNHEY, SVGAGI. The V end lost 8 bases, the J end lost 6 bases, and 17 bases lay between the germline ends. This CDR3 has 14 residues. The CDR3 nucleotides are TGTGCCAGCTTTCCGCCGCGGATCAGCAATGAGCAGTTCTTC. Translated: CASFPPRISNEQFF.

This clonotype was recorded many times. The chain uses TRBV5-1 and TRBJ2-3, with 7 bases lining up with TRBD2. The CDR3 spans 14 residues. CDR1 and CDR2 from the germline V gene are SGHRS and YFSETQ. V lost 4 bases and J lost 2; bases outside the gene matches: 4. CDR3 DNA sequence: TGCGCCAGCAGCCTCCGGGACTACACAGATACGCAGTATTTT. Translated, it gives CASSLRDYTDTQYF.

In this sample, this clonotype turned up many times. The chain recombines TRBV6-1 with TRBJ1-2; no firm D call. The V end lost 1 base, the J end lost 8 bases, and 17 bases lay between the germline ends. Germline V gene sequence: CDR1 MNHNS, CDR2 SASEGT. The length of the CDR3 is 15 residues. CDR3 residues: CASSEVVGPLGGYTF. CDR3 DNA sequence: TGTGCCAGCAGTGAAGTCGTCGGGCCGTTGGGAGGCTACACCTTC.

This clonotype was picked up many times. The J gene is TRBJ1-5, the V gene TRBV7-2; perhaps TRBD1 as D (6 bases). The V and J ends lost 0 bases and 6 bases respectively, with 15 bases between them. CDR1 is SGHTA, CDR2 FQGNSA, per germline. The CDR3 extends over 16 amino acids. The CDR3 region has the DNA TGTGCCAGCAGCTTAGCGAAGGGGGGGGAGGGTCAGCCCCAGCATTTT. It translates to CASSLAKGGEGQPQHF.

Ten or more counts support this clonotype. V and J are TRBV7-9 and TRBJ2-5; a weak D match, TRBD1 (5 bases). V gave up 4 bases and J gave up 0 bases, with 12 bases separating them. CDR3 size: 15 residues. The V gene's germline CDR1 is SEHNR and CDR2 FQNEAQ (reference sequence). The CDR3, as DNA: TGTGCCAGCAGCTCCCTGGACACTGACCAAGAGACCCAGTACTTC. Its translation is CASSSLDTDQETQYF.

Turning to this clonotype: One base away lies a much larger clone, so this may be a sequencing read error. In this CDR3 the conserved last residue, phenylalanine or tryptophan, is missing, so a read error is likely. This rearrangement joins TRBV18 to TRBJ2-7; unclear D gene. CDR3 size: 12 residues. Trimming took 1 base from V and 6 from J, leaving 7 bases between them. CDR1 is KGHSH and CDR2 is LQKENI in the germline V gene. CDR3 sequence (DNA): TGTGCCAGCTCACCACGGGTCCTCGAGCAGTACCTC. Encoded protein: CASSPRVLEQYL.

This clonotype was seen more than once but under ten times. V usage is TRBV6-1 and J usage is TRBJ2-4; weak D call: TRBD2 (5 bases). The germline V and J ends were trimmed by 2 bases and 3 bases, with 14 bases remaining between them. The CDR3 totals 16 residues. The V gene's germline CDR1 is MNHNS and CDR2 SASEGT. The CDR3 nucleotides are TGTGCCAGCAGTGAACTAGCTAACGTAGGCAAAAACATTCAGTACTTC. It translates to CASSELANVGKNIQYF.

This clonotype was seen a single time. V is TRBV6-1 and J is TRBJ1-1; no definite D call. Trimming stripped 4 bases from V and 1 base from J, with 7 bases between. CDR1 and CDR2 from the germline V gene are MNHNS and SASEGT. The CDR3 loop spans 13 amino acids. CDR3 sequence: CASSGTTNTEAFF. The DNA of the CDR3 is TGTGCCAGCAGTGGGACCACGAACACTGAAGCTTTCTTT.

This clonotype occurred many times. V and J are TRBV20-1 and TRBJ2-1; tentatively, D is TRBD1 or TRBD2 (6 bases each). The V end was cut by 6 bases, the J end by 4 bases, with 16 bases between. CDR1 is DFQATT and CDR2 is SNEGSKA in the germline V gene (reference sequence). This CDR3 has 14 residues. The CDR3, as DNA: TGCAGTGCGAGGGGGGACTCCGCGTACAATGAGCAGTTCTTC. This translates into CSARGDSAYNEQFF.

This clonotype was counted ten times or more. The chain is built from TRBV4-1 and TRBJ2-7, with D tentatively TRBD2 (6 bases). This CDR3 contains 14 residues. Trimming cost V 3 bases and J 0 bases, with 9 bases left between them. Germline V gene data show CDR1 as MGHRA and CDR2 as YSYEKL. CDR3 sequence reads: CASSHSGLSYEQYF. The CDR3 DNA reads TGCGCCAGCAGCCACTCGGGACTCTCCTACGAGCAGTACTTC.

About this clonotype: Since a much larger clone is just one base distant, this may be a read error. This chain connects TRBV6-1 to TRBJ1-3, with TRBD1 as a possible D gene (6 bases). The CDR3 is made up of 14 amino acids. Trimming stripped 6 bases from V and 1 base from J, with 10 bases between. In germline, CDR1 is MNHNS, CDR2 SASEGT. DNA for the CDR3: TGTGCCAGCAGCGAGGGGGGGTCTGGAAACACCATATATTTT. It translates to CASSEGGSGNTIYF.